The sequence of this T cell receptor (beta chain) was determined in a study of blood T cell repertoires in COVID-19. Study at large: Sources were T cells, B-cell-depleted T cells, or PBMCs; the material itself was cDNA or gDNA.

The CDR3 sequence is 14 residues long. Germline V gene sequence: CDR1 MDHEN, CDR2 SYDVKM. Trimming removed 6 bases from V and 6 bases from J; junction bases left unmatched: 8. The table lists this clone with a count of one. Some clones are missing from TCRdb's copy, which holds only in-frame ones; the method was immunoSEQ multiplex PCR. Here the sample spans about 200,000 clones, roughly 80% being singletons. The sequence was obtained from a woman aged 70-85 years with acute or convalescent COVID-19. The specimen was peripheral blood. V usage is TRBV28 and J usage is TRBJ2-4; the match to TRBD2 covers 7 bases. This CDR3 is CASSPGGRGNIQYF. For the CDR3, the DNA is TGTGCCAGCAGCCCCGGGGGGAGGGGAAACATTCAGTACTTC.